This TCR beta chain stems from a study of cytomegalovirus exposure and HLA in healthy donors. Remarks on this clone: Its specificity is unknown.

The CDR3 extends over 13 amino acids. V was shortened by 4 bases and J by 2 bases, with 6 bases between the two germline ends. The germline V gene has CDR1 LNHDA and CDR2 SQIVND (reference sequence). In nominal health when sampled, donors likely had unrecorded immune exposures nonetheless. Points from the study as a whole: Evidence from a later analysis indicated that most CMV-associated TCR beta chains looked HLA-restricted. Later findings reportedly placed an Asian-associated ancestry cluster below the approximately 650-donor mean for N-insertions.

Use of 60 Vbeta and 13 Jbeta primers characterized the PCR. Authors' analysis steps: As a later analysis found, there were 82 million or so unique TCR beta chains, of which around 9.9 million were shared. TCRdb keeps only in-frame clones here, not all; method: immunoSEQ multiplex PCR. The V and J calls and clone size are taken from that table; D and trimming were inferred from the DNA. The table has about 60,000 clones, around 80% seen once. The chain carries TRBV19 and TRBJ1-5; D gene ambiguous. The source of this sequence is a woman aged 30 to 39 in good health and CMV-seronegative. Sequencing was done on a sample of PBMCs. CDR3 amino acids: CASSNKRNQPQHF. CDR3 bases: TGTGCCAGTAGTAACAAACGCAATCAGCCCCAGCATTTT.